These 6 T cell receptor beta chains share one sample of origin, sequenced in a study of T cells in Graves' hyperthyroidism and ophthalmopathy. TCR beta CDR3 regions were amplified from RNA transcripts. The HTBI primer set was used in a first-round RT-PCR of the TCR CDR3. One entry per CDR3 protein, called by TCRdb with MiXCR from the multiplex PCR reads. The data show roughly 100,000 distinct CDR3 sequences, 47% seen once. Sequencing was carried out using blood. These TCRs come from a man aged 35 to 55 with Graves' hyperthyroidism.

About this clonotype itself: This clone may be a read error of a much larger clone one base away. The rearrangement links TRBV2 to TRBJ2-7; D gene ambiguous. From germline, CDR1 is SNHLY and CDR2 FYNNEI. This CDR3 has 11 amino acids. Trimming took 7 bases from V and 1 from J, leaving 5 bases between them. Here the CDR3 DNA reads TGTGCCAGCACCTTGTCCTACGAGCAGTACTTC. Translated, it gives CASTLSYEQYF.

The genes are TRBV20-1 and TRBJ2-3; 10 bases are a match to TRBD2. CDR3 length: 15 amino acids. Germline V gene data show CDR1 as DFQATT and CDR2 as SNEGSKA (reference sequence). The junction had 12 bases not matched to a gene; V was cut back by 6 bases and J by 6 bases. The CDR3: CSANQREGPQDTQYF. CDR3 bases: TGCAGTGCAAACCAGCGGGAGGGGCCACAGGATACGCAGTATTTT.

This clonotype was recorded many times. The chain couples TRBV5-6 to TRBJ2-3, with TRBD2 matching over 11 bases. The CDR3 has 16 amino acids. After removal of 3 bases from V and 4 bases from J, the junction contained 7 bases not matched to a gene. Germline CDR1 and CDR2: SGHDT and YYEEEE. In DNA, the CDR3 is TGTGCCAGCAGCTCCGGCCCACTAGCGGGAGCAGATACGCAGTATTTT. This codes for CASSSGPLAGADTQYF. Full variable domain (outside the CDR3, taken from reference TRBV5-6 and TRBJ2-3): DAGVTQSPTHLIKTRGQQVTLRCSPKSGHDTVSWYQQALGQGPQFIFQYYEEEERQRGNFPDRFSGHQFPNYSSELNVNALLLGDSALYLCASSSGPLAGADTQYFGPGTRLTVL.

Comments on this clonotype: The junction departs from germline at one end; a sequencing error may be responsible. The gene calls are TRBV12-3 or TRBV12-4 and TRBJ1-6; possible D gene TRBD1, 6 bases. This CDR3 contains 14 residues. The CDR3 DNA follows: TGCGCCAGCAGCTTTACAGGGAACAATTCACCCCTCCACTTT. Protein: CASSFTGNNSPLHF.

The chain links TRBV6-4 to TRBJ2-5; TRBD2 aligns across 13 bases. Germline values: CDR1 MRHNA, CDR2 SNTAGT. The CDR3 has 16 amino acids. V dropped 4 bases and J dropped 5; count of bases not matched to a gene: 7. CDR3 residues: CASSGGLAGVGETQYF. CDR3 sequence (DNA): TGTGCCAGCAGTGGTGGACTAGCGGGAGTTGGGGAGACCCAGTACTTC.

This clonotype occurred many times. The chain carries TRBV13 and TRBJ1-5; D may be TRBD1 (5 bases). Germline V gene data show CDR1 as PRHDT and CDR2 as FYEKMQ (reference sequence). V was pared by 5 bases and J by 4 bases, with 12 bases between. CDR3 length equals 14 residues. The CDR3 spells CASSLGGGNQPQHF. The CDR3 DNA sequence: TGTGCCAGCAGCCTCGGCGGGGGAAATCAGCCCCAGCATTTT.